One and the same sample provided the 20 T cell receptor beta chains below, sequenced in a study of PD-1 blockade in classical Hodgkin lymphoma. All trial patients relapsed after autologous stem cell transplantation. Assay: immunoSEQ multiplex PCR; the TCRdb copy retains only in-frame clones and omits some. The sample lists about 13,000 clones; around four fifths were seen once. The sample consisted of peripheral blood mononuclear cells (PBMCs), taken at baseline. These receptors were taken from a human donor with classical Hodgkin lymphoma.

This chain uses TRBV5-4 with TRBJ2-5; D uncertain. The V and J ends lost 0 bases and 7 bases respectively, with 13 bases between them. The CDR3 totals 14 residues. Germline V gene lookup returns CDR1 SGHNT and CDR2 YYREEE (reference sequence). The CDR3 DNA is TGTGCCAGCAGCTTGGAGAGATCTAAGCGGACCCAGTACTTC. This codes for CASSLERSKRTQYF.

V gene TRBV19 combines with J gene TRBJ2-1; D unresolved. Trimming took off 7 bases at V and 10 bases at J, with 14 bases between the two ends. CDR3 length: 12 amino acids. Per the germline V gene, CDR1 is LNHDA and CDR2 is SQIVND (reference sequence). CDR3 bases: TGTGCCAGTAACCCCCGTTCGGGCGAGCAGTTCTTC. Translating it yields CASNPRSGEQFF. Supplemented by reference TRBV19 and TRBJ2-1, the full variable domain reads DGGITQSPKYLFRKEGQNVTLSCEQNLNHDAMYWYRQDPGQGLRLIYYSQIVNDFQKGDIAEGYSVSREKKESFPLTVTSAQKNPTAFYLCASNPRSGEQFFGPGTRLTVL.

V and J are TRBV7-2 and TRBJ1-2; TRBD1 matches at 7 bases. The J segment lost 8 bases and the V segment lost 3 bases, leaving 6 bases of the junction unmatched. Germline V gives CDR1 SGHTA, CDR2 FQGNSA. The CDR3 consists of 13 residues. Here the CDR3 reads CASSFEGAHGYTF. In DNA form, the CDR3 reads TGTGCCAGCAGCTTTGAGGGGGCGCACGGCTACACCTTC.

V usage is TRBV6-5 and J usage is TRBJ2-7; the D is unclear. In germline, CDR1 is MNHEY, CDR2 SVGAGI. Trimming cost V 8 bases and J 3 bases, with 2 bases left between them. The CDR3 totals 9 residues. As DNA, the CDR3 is TGTGCCAGCGGCTACGAGCAGTACTTC. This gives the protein CASGYEQYF.

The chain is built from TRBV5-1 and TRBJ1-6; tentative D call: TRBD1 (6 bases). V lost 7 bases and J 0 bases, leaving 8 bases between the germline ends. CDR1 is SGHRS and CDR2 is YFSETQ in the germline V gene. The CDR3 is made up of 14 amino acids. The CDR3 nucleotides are TGCGCCAGCCAGGGGAGCTCCTATAATTCACCCCTCCACTTT. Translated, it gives CASQGSSYNSPLHF.

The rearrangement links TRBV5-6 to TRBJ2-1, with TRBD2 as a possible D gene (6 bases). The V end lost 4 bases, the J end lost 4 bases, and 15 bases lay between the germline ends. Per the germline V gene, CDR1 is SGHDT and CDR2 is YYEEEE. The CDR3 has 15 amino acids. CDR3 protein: CASSPGVSSYNEQFF. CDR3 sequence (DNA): TGTGCCAGCAGCCCGGGGGTATCGTCTTACAATGAGCAGTTCTTC.

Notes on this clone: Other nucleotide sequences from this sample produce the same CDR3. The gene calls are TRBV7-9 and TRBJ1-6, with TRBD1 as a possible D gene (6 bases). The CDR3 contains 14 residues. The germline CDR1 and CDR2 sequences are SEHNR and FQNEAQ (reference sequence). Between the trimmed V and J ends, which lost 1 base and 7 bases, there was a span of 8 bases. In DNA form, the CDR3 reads TGTGCCAGCAGCTTAGGGACAGAGAATTCACCCCTCCACTTT. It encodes CASSLGTENSPLHF.

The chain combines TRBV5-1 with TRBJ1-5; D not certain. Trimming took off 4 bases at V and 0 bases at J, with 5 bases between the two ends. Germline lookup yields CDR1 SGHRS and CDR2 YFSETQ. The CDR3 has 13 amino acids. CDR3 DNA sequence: TGCGCCAGCAGCAAAGATAGCAATCAGCCCCAGCATTTT. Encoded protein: CASSKDSNQPQHF.

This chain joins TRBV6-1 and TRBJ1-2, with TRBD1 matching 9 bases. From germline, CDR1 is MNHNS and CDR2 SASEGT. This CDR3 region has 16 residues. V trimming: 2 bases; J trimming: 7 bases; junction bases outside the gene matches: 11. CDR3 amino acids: CASSESGQGTLGGYTF. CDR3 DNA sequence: TGTGCCAGCAGTGAATCTGGACAGGGGACCCTCGGTGGCTACACCTTC.

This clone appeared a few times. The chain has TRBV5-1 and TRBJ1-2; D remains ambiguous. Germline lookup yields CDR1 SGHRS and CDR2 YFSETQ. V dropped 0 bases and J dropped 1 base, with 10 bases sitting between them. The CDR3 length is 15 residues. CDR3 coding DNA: TGCGCCAGCAGCTTGGCAGAACCCTTTAACTATGGCTACACCTTC. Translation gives CASSLAEPFNYGYTF.

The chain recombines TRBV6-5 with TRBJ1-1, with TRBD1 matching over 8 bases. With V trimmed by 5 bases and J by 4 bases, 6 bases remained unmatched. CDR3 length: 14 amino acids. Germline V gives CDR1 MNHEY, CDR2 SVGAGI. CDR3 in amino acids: CASSQDRVGTEAFF. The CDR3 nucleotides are TGTGCCAGCAGTCAGGACAGGGTTGGCACTGAAGCTTTCTTT.

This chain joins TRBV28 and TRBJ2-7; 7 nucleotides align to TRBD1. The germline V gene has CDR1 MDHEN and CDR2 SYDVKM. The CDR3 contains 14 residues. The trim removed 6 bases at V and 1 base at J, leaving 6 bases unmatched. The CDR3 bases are TGTGCCAGCAGGGGGACAGCACCATCCTACGAGCAGTACTTC. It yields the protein CASRGTAPSYEQYF.

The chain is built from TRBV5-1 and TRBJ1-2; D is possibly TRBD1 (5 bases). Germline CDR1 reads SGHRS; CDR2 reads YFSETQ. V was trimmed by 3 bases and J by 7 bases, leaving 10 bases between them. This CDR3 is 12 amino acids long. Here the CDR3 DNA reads TGCGCCAGCAGCTCAGGACATTCTGGCTACACCTTC. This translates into CASSSGHSGYTF.

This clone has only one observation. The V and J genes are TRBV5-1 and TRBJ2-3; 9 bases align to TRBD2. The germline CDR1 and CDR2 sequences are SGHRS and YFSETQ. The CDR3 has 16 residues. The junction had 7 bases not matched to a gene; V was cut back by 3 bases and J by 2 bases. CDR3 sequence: CASSSGGGGVTDTQYF. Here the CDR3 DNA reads TGCGCCAGCAGCTCGGGAGGCGGGGGGGTCACAGATACGCAGTATTTT.

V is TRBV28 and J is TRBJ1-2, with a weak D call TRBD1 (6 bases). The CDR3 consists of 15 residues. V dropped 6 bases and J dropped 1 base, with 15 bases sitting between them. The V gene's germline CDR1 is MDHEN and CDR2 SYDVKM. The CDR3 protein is CASRNTGWGNYGYTF. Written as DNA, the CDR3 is TGTGCCAGCAGGAACACAGGGTGGGGTAACTATGGCTACACCTTC.

Here the CDR3 reads CATTIPGKYQETQYF. The CDR3 bases are TGCGCCACCACGATCCCGGGAAAGTACCAAGAGACCCAGTACTTC. The gene calls are TRBV4-3 and TRBJ2-5, with a tentative D call TRBD2 (5 bases). Deletions cut 10 bases from V and 0 bases from J, with 18 bases between. The length of the CDR3 is 15 residues. Germline CDR1 LGHNA, CDR2 YSLEER.

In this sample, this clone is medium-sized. CDR3 nucleotide sequence: TGTGCCAGCAGTTACGGCCGGGTTGAGCAGTTCTTC. Protein product: CASSYGRVEQFF. The chain combines TRBV6-5 with TRBJ2-1; D ambiguous. Germline-derived CDR1 and CDR2 are MNHEY and SVGAGI. CDR3 length: 12 residues. V gave up 2 bases and J gave up 9 bases, with 8 bases separating them.

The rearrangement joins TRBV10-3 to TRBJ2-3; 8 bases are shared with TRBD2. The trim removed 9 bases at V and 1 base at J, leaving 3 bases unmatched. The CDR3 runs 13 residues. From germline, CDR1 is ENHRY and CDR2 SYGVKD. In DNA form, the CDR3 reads TGTGCCATTGGACTAGCCGGCACAGATACGCAGTATTTT. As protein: CAIGLAGTDTQYF.

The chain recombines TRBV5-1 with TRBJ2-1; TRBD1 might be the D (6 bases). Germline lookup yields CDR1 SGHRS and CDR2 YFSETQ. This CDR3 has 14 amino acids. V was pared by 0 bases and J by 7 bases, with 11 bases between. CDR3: CASSLAQGWNEQFF. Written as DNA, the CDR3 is TGCGCCAGCAGCTTGGCTCAGGGGTGGAATGAGCAGTTCTTC.

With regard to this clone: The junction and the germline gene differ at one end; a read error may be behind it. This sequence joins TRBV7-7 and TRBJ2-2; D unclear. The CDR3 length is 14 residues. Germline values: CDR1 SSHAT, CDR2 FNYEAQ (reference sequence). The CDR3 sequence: CASSVRRSTGELFF. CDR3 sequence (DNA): TGTGCTAGCAGTGTTAGGCGGAGCACCGGGGAGCTGTTTTTT.